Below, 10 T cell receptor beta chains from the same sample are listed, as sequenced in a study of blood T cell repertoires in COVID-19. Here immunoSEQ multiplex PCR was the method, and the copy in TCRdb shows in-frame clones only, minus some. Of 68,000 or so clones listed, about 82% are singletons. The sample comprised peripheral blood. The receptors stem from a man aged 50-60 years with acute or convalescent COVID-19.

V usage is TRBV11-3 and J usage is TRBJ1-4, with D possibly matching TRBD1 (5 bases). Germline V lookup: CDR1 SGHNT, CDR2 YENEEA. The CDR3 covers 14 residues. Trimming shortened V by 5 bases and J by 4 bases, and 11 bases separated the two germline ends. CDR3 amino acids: CASSTGGDNEKLFF. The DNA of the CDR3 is TGTGCCAGCAGCACCGGGGGGGATAATGAAAAACTGTTTTTT.

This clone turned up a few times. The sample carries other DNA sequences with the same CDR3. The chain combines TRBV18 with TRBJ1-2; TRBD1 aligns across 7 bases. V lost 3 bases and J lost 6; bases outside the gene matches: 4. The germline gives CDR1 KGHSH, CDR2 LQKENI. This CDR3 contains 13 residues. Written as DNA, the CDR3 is TGTGCCAGCTCACCTAGGACAGGAGATGGCTACACCTTC. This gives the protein CASSPRTGDGYTF.

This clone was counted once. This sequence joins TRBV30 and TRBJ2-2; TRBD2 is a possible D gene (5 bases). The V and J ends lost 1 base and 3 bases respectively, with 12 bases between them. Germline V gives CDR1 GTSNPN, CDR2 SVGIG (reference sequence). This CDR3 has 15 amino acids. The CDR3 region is CAWSALGLYTGELFF. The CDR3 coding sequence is TGTGCCTGGAGTGCACTAGGACTGTACACCGGGGAGCTGTTTTTT.

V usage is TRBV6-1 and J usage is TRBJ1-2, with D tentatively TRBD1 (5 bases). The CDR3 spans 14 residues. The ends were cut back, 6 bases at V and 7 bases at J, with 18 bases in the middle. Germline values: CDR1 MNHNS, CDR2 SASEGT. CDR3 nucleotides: TGTGCCAGCAGCCCCTTAGGTCGGGGGTTTGGCTACACCTTC. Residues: CASSPLGRGFGYTF.

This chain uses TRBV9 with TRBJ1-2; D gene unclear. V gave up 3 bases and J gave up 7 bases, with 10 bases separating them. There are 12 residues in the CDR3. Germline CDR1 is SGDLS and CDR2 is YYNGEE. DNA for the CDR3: TGTGCCAGCAGCGATGAGGCCCGTGGCTACACCTTC. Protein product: CASSDEARGYTF.

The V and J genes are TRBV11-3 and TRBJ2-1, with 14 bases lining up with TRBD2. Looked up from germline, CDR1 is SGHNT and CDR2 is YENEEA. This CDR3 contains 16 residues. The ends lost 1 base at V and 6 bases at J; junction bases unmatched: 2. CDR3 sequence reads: CASSLGLAGGPNEQFF. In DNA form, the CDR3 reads TGTGCCAGCAGCTTAGGACTAGCGGGGGGGCCCAATGAGCAGTTCTTC.

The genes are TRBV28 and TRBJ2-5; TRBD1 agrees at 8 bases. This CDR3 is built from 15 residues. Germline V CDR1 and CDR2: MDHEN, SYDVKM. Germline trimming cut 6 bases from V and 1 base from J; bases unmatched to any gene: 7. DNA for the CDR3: TGTGCCAGCAGAAACATGGGGACAGGCCAAGAGACCCAGTACTTC. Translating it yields CASRNMGTGQETQYF. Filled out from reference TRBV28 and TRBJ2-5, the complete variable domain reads DVKVTQSSRYLVKRTGEKVFLECVQDMDHENMFWYRQDPGLGLRLIYFSYDVKMKEKGDIPEGYSVSREKKERFSLILESASTNQTSMYLCASRNMGTGQETQYFGPGTRLLVL.

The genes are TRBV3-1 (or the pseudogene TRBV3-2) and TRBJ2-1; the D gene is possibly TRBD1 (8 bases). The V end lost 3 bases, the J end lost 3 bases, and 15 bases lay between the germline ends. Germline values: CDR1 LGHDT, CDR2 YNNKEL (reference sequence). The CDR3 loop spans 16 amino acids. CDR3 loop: CASSQGLQGVYNEQFF. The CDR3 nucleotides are TGTGCCAGCAGCCAGGGACTACAGGGGGTCTACAATGAGCAGTTCTTC.

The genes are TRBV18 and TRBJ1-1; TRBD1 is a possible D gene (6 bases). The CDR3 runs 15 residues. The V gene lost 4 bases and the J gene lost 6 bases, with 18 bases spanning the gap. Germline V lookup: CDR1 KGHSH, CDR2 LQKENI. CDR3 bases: TGTGCCAGCTCACGTCAAAACAGGGAAATTTCTGAAGCTTTCTTT. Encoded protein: CASSRQNREISEAFF.

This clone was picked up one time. The CDR3 loop reads CASSLDGSTYNEQFF. CDR3 in DNA: TGCGCCAGCAGCTTGGACGGGAGCACCTACAATGAGCAGTTCTTC. The genes are TRBV5-1 and TRBJ2-1, with a possible D match to TRBD2 (6 bases). The germline V gene has CDR1 SGHRS and CDR2 YFSETQ. The CDR3 covers 15 residues. Trimming took off 0 bases at V and 2 bases at J, with 9 bases between the two ends.